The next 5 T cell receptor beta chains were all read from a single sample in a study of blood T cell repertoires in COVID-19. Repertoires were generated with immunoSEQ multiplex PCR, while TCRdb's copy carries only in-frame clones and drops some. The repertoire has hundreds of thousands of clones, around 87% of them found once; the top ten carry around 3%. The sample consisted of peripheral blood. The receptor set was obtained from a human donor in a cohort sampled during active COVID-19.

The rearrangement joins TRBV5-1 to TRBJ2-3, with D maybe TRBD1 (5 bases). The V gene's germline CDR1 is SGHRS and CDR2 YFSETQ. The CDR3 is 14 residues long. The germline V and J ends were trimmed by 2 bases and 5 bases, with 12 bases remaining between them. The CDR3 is CASSLGVMGDTQYF. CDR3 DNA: TGCGCCAGCAGCTTAGGGGTGATGGGAGATACGCAGTATTTT.

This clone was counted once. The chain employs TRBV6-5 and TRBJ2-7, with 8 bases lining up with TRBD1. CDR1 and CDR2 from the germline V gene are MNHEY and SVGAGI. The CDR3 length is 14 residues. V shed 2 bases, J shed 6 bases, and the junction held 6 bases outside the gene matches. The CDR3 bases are TGTGCCAGCAGTTACGGGCAGGGGGCGTCCGAGCAGTACTTC. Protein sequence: CASSYGQGASEQYF.

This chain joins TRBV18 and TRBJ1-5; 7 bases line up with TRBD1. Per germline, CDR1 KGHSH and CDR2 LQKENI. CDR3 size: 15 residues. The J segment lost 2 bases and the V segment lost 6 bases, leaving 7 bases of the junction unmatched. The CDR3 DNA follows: TGTGCCAGCTCCCGCCGAACAGGGGGCAATCAGCCCCAGCATTTT. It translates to CASSRRTGGNQPQHF. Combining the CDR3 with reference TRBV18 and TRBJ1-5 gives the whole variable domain NAGVMQNPRHLVRRRGQEARLRCSPMKGHSHVYWYRQLPEEGLKFMVYLQKENIIDESGMPKERFSAEFPKEGPSILRIQQVVRGDSAAYFCASSRRTGGNQPQHFGDGTRLSIL.

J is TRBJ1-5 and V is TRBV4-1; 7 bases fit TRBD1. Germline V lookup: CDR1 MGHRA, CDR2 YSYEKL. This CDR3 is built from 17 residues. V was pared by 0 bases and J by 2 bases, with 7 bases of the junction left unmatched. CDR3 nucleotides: TGCGCCAGCAGCCAAGATTTGTATGGACAGGGCAATCAGCCCCAGCATTTT. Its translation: CASSQDLYGQGNQPQHF.

CDR3 loop: CASSRSTSGSWETQYF. CDR3 nucleotide sequence: TGTGCCAGCAGCCGTTCGACTAGCGGGAGTTGGGAGACCCAGTACTTC. The chain has TRBV3-1 (or the pseudogene TRBV3-2) and TRBJ2-5; TRBD2 agrees at 12 bases. The germline V gene has CDR1 LGHDT and CDR2 YNNKEL (reference sequence). The V gene end was trimmed by 4 bases and the J gene end by 5 bases; junction bases not matched to a gene: 8. CDR3 length equals 16 residues.